These T cell receptor beta chains were read from a single sample in a study of T cell responses to AZD1222 COVID-19 vaccine. Repertoires were generated with immunoSEQ multiplex PCR, while TCRdb's copy carries only in-frame clones and drops some. The repertoire has 140,000 to 150,000 clones, approximately 92% of them found once; the top ten carry roughly 3.3%. Sequences were derived from peripheral blood, sampled 28 days after the second AZD1222 dose. The origin of the receptors is an adult who received the AZD1222 COVID-19 vaccine. The CDR3 runs from the conserved cysteine through the conserved F or W. A D gene is named only where the DNA matches it firmly. Not every row has a clone size; where given, it reads once, few, many or a size class.

d_gene	abundance	v_gene	j_gene	CDR3aa	CDR3nt
-	-	TRBV28	TRBJ2-7	CASSSGSYEQYF	TGTGCCAGCAGTTCAGGGTCCTACGAGCAGTACTTC
-	-	TRBV2	TRBJ2-5	CASSPSPVSVETQYF	TGTGCCAGCAGTCCTTCCCCGGTATCGGTAGAGACCCAGTACTTC
-	-	TRBV7-9	TRBJ1-2	CASSLGVNNYGYTF	TGTGCCAGCAGCTTAGGGGTTAACAACTATGGCTACACCTTC
TRBD1	-	TRBV18	TRBJ2-6	CASSRGTGGVGANVLTF	TGTGCCAGCTCACGTGGAACAGGGGGCGTCGGGGCCAACGTCCTGACTTTC
-	-	TRBV2	TRBJ2-3	CASSGPGGGTDTQYF	TGTGCCAGCAGTGGACCCGGAGGGGGCACAGATACGCAGTATTTT
-	-	TRBV7-2	TRBJ1-1	CASSRPTLNTEAFF	TGTGCCAGCAGCCGGCCCACCCTGAACACTGAAGCTTTCTTT
TRBD2	-	TRBV6-5	TRBJ2-2	CASRSGRATGELFF	TGTGCCAGCCGCTCGGGGAGGGCCACCGGGGAGCTGTTTTTT
TRBD1	-	TRBV19	TRBJ2-7	CASSPRTGSIYEQYF	TGTGCCAGTAGTCCCCGGACAGGGTCCATCTACGAGCAGTACTTC
-	-	TRBV13	TRBJ1-1	CASRTVTLGTEAFF	TGTGCCAGCAGGACGGTCACTCTTGGTACTGAAGCTTTCTTT
-	-	TRBV6-2/TRBV6-3	TRBJ2-5	CASSLRVETQYF	TGTGCCAGCAGCCTGCGGGTGGAGACCCAGTACTTC
-	-	TRBV5-6	TRBJ1-5	CASTGSGASNQPQHF	TGTGCCAGCACCGGTTCAGGGGCTAGCAATCAGCCCCAGCATTTT
-	-	TRBV19	TRBJ1-2	CASSVEGTLFGYTF	TGTGCCAGTAGTGTGGAGGGGACACTCTTTGGCTACACCTTC
-	few	TRBV10-3	TRBJ2-2	CAIRGTDNTGELFF	TGTGCCATCAGGGGGACCGACAACACCGGGGAGCTGTTTTTT
-	-	TRBV15	TRBJ1-2	CATSRARSSNYGYTF	TGTGCCACCAGCAGAGCCCGGTCCTCTAACTATGGCTACACCTTC
TRBD1	-	TRBV15	TRBJ1-5	CATSSLTGGPQPQHF	TGTGCCACCAGCAGCCTCACAGGGGGTCCTCAGCCCCAGCATTTT
-	-	TRBV28	TRBJ1-1	CASRESGAEAFF	TGTGCCAGCAGGGAATCAGGCGCTGAAGCTTTCTTT
TRBD1	few	TRBV19	TRBJ2-7	CASRPGQGSYEQYF	TGTGCCAGTAGGCCCGGACAGGGTTCCTACGAGCAGTACTTC
TRBD2	-	TRBV4-1	TRBJ2-3	CASSQGLAATDTQYF	TGCGCCAGCAGCCAAGGACTAGCGGCCACAGATACGCAGTATTTT
-	-	TRBV27	TRBJ1-4	CASSLSGGGVFGEKLFF	TGTGCCAGCAGTTTAAGCGGGGGCGGGGTCTTCGGTGAAAAACTGTTTTTT
-	-	TRBV7-2	TRBJ1-3	CASSTYSGNTIYF	TGTGCCAGCAGCACATACTCTGGAAACACCATATATTTT
-	-	TRBV10-3	TRBJ2-7	CAISESATAYEQYF	TGTGCCATCAGTGAGTCGGCGACAGCCTACGAGCAGTACTTC
-	-	TRBV30	TRBJ1-1	CAWSEAGLGTEAFF	TGTGCCTGGAGTGAGGCGGGGTTGGGCACTGAAGCTTTCTTT
TRBD2	-	TRBV29-1	TRBJ2-1	CSGLLAGDPSYNEQFF	TGCAGCGGCCTACTAGCGGGAGACCCCTCCTACAATGAGCAGTTCTTC
-	-	TRBV29-1	TRBJ2-1	CSHRGRSSYNEQFF	TGCAGCCATAGGGGGAGGTCGTCCTACAATGAGCAGTTCTTC
-	-	TRBV24-1	TRBJ2-1	CATAGLHGEQFF	TGTGCCACCGCCGGGTTGCATGGTGAGCAGTTCTTC
TRBD1	-	TRBV18	TRBJ2-2	CASSTGQGRSGELFF	TGTGCCAGCTCAACGGGACAGGGGAGGTCCGGGGAGCTGTTTTTT
TRBD2	-	TRBV5-4	TRBJ2-5	CASSPGGERETQYF	TGTGCCAGCAGCCCCGGGGGGGAAAGAGAGACCCAGTACTTC
-	once	TRBV10-2	TRBJ1-2	CASSDDSGSYTF	TGCGCCAGCAGTGATGACTCCGGAAGCTACACCTTC
TRBD2	-	TRBV7-7	TRBJ2-3	CASSLVAGLAGEVTSTDTQYF	TGTGCCAGCAGCTTAGTGGCGGGGCTAGCGGGAGAAGTCACTAGCACAGATACGCAGTATTTT
-	few	TRBV12-3/TRBV12-4	TRBJ1-1	CASSPEVRTEAFF	TGTGCCAGCAGCCCCGAGGTAAGGACTGAAGCTTTCTTT
-	-	TRBV9	TRBJ2-5	CASSVGGAMETQYF	TGTGCCAGCAGCGTAGGAGGGGCGATGGAGACCCAGTACTTC
TRBD1	-	TRBV6-2/TRBV6-3	TRBJ2-7	CASSYWMMTGPTYEQYF	TGTGCCAGCAGTTACTGGATGATGACAGGGCCTACCTACGAGCAGTACTTC
-	-	TRBV19	TRBJ1-5	CASSIDTRARVDQPQHF	TGTGCCAGTAGTATAGATACTCGAGCTAGGGTCGATCAGCCCCAGCATTTT
-	-	TRBV2	TRBJ1-1	CASRGGTVRTEAFF	TGTGCCAGCAGGGGAGGGACGGTTAGGACTGAAGCTTTCTTT
TRBD2	-	TRBV6-2/TRBV6-3	TRBJ2-7	CASSYEWGGMRYEQYF	TGTGCCAGCAGTTACGAGTGGGGGGGGATGCGGTACGAGCAGTACTTC
TRBD2	-	TRBV15	TRBJ2-5	CATRKGLAGGRETQYF	TGTGCCACCAGAAAGGGTCTAGCGGGAGGAAGAGAGACCCAGTACTTC
-	-	TRBV23-1	TRBJ1-4	CASSQKAPEATNEKLFF	TGCGCCAGCAGTCAAAAGGCGCCTGAGGCCACTAATGAAAAACTGTTTTTT
-	-	TRBV27	TRBJ1-4	CASKAGGTGKLFF	TGTGCCAGCAAAGCCGGGGGTACAGGAAAACTGTTTTTT
-	-	TRBV10-3	TRBJ1-1	CAITSSQGRGNTEAFF	TGTGCCATCACTAGCTCACAGGGTCGGGGGAACACTGAAGCTTTCTTT
-	-	TRBV28	TRBJ2-3	CASSPRLADTQYF	TGTGCCAGCAGTCCCAGACTGGCAGATACGCAGTATTTT